These T cell receptor beta chains were read from a single sample in a study of T cells after posttransplantation cyclophosphamide. The repertoire was sequenced with immunoSEQ multiplex PCR; TCRdb's copy has only in-frame clones and lacks some. The sample yields tens of thousands of clones, about 90% seen once. Sequenced here: PBMCs, sampled after allogeneic stem cell transplant with posttransplant cyclophosphamide. These receptors were obtained from a female patient aged 30 to 45 who received an allogeneic stem cell transplant from an unrelated donor, was CMV-positive, and had no GVHD. These T cells may partly come from the graft donor. CDR3s include the opening cysteine and the closing phenylalanine or tryptophan. A D gene is named only where the DNA matches it firmly. Clone size is shown for a subset of rows, as once, few, many or a class of expanded clone.

abundance	d_gene	j_gene	v_gene	CDR3aa	CDR3nt
few	TRBD1	TRBJ1-6	TRBV6-5	CASSDTGVHTPLHF	TGTGCCAGCAGTGATACAGGGGTTCACACACCCCTCCACTTT
-	-	TRBJ1-3	TRBV11-2	CASSLGQRIGNTIYF	TGTGCCAGCAGCTTAGGCCAGCGGATCGGAAACACCATATATTTT
-	TRBD1	TRBJ1-6	TRBV30	CAWKRQGSNYNSPLHF	TGTGCCTGGAAACGACAGGGGAGTAACTATAATTCCCCCCTCCACTTT
-	TRBD1	TRBJ2-3	TRBV5-1	CASSTGTGPDTQYF	TGCGCCAGCAGCACCGGGACAGGGCCCGATACGCAGTATTTT
-	-	TRBJ1-2	TRBV9	CASSVDVIGDDYGYTF	TGTGCCAGCAGCGTAGACGTGATAGGGGATGACTATGGCTACACCTTC
-	TRBD1	TRBJ2-1	TRBV7-3	CASSLPGTGHNEQFF	TGTGCCAGCAGCTTACCCGGGACAGGACACAATGAGCAGTTCTTC
once	-	TRBJ2-3	TRBV6-5	CASSYTGVADTQYF	TGTGCCAGCAGTTACACGGGGGTGGCAGATACGCAGTATTTT
large	TRBD1	TRBJ2-4	TRBV6-1	CASSEGTGNIQYF	TGTGCCAGCAGTGAAGGGACAGGGAACATTCAGTACTTC
few	-	TRBJ1-5	TRBV6-1	CASSEERGYQPQHF	TGTGCCAGCAGTGAGGAGAGGGGGTATCAGCCCCAGCATTTT
-	TRBD2	TRBJ2-3	TRBV7-3	CASSSTSGSGDTQYF	TGTGCCAGCAGCTCAACTAGCGGGTCGGGAGATACGCAGTATTTT
-	TRBD1	TRBJ1-5	TRBV6-1	CASSERRGDQPQHF	TGTGCCAGCAGTGAACGCAGGGGGGATCAGCCCCAGCATTTT
-	-	TRBJ2-3	TRBV7-2	CASSLAGGPSDTQYF	TGTGCCAGCAGCTTAGCGGGGGGGCCCTCAGATACGCAGTATTTT
-	TRBD1	TRBJ1-6	TRBV29-1	CSVFRGHYNSPLHF	TGCAGCGTTTTTAGGGGGCATTATAATTCCCCCCTCCACTTT
-	TRBD1	TRBJ1-2	TRBV15	CATRATGAAYGYTF	TGTGCCACCAGGGCAACAGGGGCTGCCTATGGCTACACCTTC
-	TRBD1	TRBJ2-7	TRBV10-3	CAIRKGQGLYEQYF	TGTGCCATCAGGAAGGGACAGGGATTATACGAGCAGTACTTC
-	-	TRBJ1-1	TRBV11-2	CASSLGPGIDTEAFF	TGTGCCAGCAGCTTAGGGCCGGGGATAGACACTGAAGCTTTCTTT
-	TRBD1	TRBJ2-1	TRBV5-6	CASSPGRDRGYSLNEQFF	TGTGCCAGCAGCCCGGGCCGGGACAGGGGGTACTCCCTCAATGAGCAGTTCTTC
few	-	TRBJ2-1	TRBV5-6	CASRSGLGEQFF	TGTGCCAGCAGATCGGGACTCGGCGAGCAGTTCTTC
once	-	TRBJ2-7	TRBV5-1	CASSLVGQTYEQYF	TGCGCCAGCAGCTTGGTAGGACAGACCTACGAGCAGTACTTC
-	-	TRBJ2-2	TRBV7-2	CASSPRGGPNTGELFF	TGTGCCAGCAGCCCCCGCGGAGGGCCGAACACCGGGGAGCTGTTTTTT
-	-	TRBJ2-7	TRBV29-1	CSVEGPPGGGYEQYF	TGCAGCGTTGAAGGTCCGCCGGGGGGCGGCTACGAGCAGTACTTC
-	TRBD1	TRBJ2-7	TRBV6-1	CASSGEDRARSPYEQYF	TGTGCCAGCAGTGGGGAGGACAGGGCGCGCTCTCCTTACGAGCAGTACTTC
-	-	TRBJ2-5	TRBV18	CASSPRTEEETQYF	TGTGCCAGCTCACCCCGGACAGAAGAAGAGACCCAGTACTTC
-	-	TRBJ2-7	TRBV5-5	CASTIQDSQVQYYVEQYF	TGTGCCAGCACCATACAGGACAGTCAAGTCCAGTACTACGTGGAGCAGTACTTC
-	-	TRBJ2-3	TRBV2	CASKELSGILLNTQYF	TGTGCCAGCAAGGAATTATCAGGGATCCTATTGAATACGCAGTATTTT
once	TRBD1	TRBJ2-1	TRBV10-3	CAISEDREPDYNEQFF	TGTGCCATCAGTGAAGACAGGGAGCCTGACTACAATGAGCAGTTCTTC
few	-	TRBJ2-7	TRBV10-3	CAISENRDEQYF	TGTGCCATCAGTGAAAACAGGGACGAGCAGTACTTC
-	-	TRBJ2-5	TRBV11-3	CASSLEGGEETQYF	TGTGCCAGCAGCTTAGAAGGCGGGGAAGAGACCCAGTACTTC
once	TRBD2	TRBJ2-2	TRBV27	CASSPGGAGELFF	TGTGCCAGTTCACCGGGGGGGGCCGGGGAGCTGTTTTTT